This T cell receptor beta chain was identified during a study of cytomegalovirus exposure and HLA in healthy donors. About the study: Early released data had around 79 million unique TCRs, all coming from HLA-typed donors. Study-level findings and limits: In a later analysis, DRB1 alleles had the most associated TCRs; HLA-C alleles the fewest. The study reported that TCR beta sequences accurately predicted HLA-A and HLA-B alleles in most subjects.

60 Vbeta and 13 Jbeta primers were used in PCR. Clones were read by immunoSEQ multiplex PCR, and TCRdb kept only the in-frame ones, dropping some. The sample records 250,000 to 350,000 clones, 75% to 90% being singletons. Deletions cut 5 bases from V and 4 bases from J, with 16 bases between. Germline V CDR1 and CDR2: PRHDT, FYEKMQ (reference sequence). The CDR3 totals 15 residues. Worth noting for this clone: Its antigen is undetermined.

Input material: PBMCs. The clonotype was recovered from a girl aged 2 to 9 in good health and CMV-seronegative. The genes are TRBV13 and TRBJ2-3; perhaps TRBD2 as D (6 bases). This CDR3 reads CASSGGTSRADTQYF. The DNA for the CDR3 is TGTGCCAGCAGCGGGGGTACTAGCAGGGCAGATACGCAGTATTTT.